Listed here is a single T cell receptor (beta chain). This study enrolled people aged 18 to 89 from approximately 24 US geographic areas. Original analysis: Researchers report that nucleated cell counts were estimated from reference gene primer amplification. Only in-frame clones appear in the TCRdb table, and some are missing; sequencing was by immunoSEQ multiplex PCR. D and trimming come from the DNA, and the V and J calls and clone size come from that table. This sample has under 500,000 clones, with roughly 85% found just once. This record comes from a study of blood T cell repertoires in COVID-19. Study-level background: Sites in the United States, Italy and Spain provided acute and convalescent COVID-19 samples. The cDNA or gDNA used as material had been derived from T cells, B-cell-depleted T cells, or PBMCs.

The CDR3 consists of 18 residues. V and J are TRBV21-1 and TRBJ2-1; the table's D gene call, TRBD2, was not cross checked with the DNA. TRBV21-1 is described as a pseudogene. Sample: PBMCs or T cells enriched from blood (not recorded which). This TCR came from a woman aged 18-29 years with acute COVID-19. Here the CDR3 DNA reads TGTGCCAGCAGCAAAGTGATGACTAGCGGGAGCTCCTACAATGAGCAGTTCTTC. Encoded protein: CASSKVMTSGSSYNEQFF.